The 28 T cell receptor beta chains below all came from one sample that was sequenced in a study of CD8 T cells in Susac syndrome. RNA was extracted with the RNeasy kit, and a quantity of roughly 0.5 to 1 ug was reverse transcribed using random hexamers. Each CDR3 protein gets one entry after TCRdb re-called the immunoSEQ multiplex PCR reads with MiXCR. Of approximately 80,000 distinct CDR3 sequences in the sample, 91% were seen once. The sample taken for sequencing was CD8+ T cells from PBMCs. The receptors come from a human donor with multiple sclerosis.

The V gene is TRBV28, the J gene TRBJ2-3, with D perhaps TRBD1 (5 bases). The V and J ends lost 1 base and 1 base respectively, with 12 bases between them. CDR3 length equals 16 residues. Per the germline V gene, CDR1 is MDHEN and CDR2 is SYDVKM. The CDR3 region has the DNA TGTGCCAGCAGTTTATTTGGACAATGGCGCACAGATACGCAGTATTTT. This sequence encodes CASSLFGQWRTDTQYF.

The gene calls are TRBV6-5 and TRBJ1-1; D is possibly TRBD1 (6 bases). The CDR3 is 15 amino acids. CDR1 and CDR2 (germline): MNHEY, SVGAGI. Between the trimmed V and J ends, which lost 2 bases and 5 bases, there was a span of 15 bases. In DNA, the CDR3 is TGTGCCAGCAGTTACCTACAGGGTCCAACAACTGAAGCTTTCTTT. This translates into CASSYLQGPTTEAFF.

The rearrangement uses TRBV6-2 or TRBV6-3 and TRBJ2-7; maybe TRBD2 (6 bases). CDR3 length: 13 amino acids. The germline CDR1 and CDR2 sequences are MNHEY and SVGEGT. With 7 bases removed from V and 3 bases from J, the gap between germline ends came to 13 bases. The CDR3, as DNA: TGTGCCAGCAATTCGGGACTGAACTACGAGCAGTACTTC. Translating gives CASNSGLNYEQYF.

CDR3 sequence: CASSEAPWGTLHTEAFF. The CDR3 region has the DNA TGTGCCAGCAGTGAAGCACCCTGGGGGACACTTCACACTGAAGCTTTCTTT. J is TRBJ1-1 and V is TRBV6-1, with D possibly being TRBD1 (6 bases). Between the trimmed V and J ends, which lost 0 bases and 3 bases, there was a span of 17 bases. The CDR3 extends over 17 amino acids. Germline assignment: CDR1 MNHNS and CDR2 SASEGT.

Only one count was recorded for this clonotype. CDR3 sequence reads: CASSLVSGATNTEAFF. CDR3 sequence (DNA): TGTGCCAGCAGTTTAGTGTCAGGGGCGACGAACACTGAAGCTTTCTTT. This rearrangement joins TRBV28 to TRBJ1-1; D is perhaps TRBD1 (6 bases). The germline gives CDR1 MDHEN, CDR2 SYDVKM. The V end lost 2 bases, the J end lost 1 base, and 14 bases lay between the germline ends. This CDR3 region has 16 residues.

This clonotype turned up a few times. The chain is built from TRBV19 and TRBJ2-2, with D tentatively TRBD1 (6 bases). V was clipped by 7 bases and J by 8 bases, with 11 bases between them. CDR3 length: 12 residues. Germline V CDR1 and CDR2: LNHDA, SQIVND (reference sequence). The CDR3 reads CASTQGLGELFF. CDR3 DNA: TGTGCCAGTACCCAGGGGTTAGGGGAGCTGTTTTTT.

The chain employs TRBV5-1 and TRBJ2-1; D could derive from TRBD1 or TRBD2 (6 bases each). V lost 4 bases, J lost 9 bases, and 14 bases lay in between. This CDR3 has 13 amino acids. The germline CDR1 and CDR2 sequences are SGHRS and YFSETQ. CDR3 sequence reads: CASSIKQGGEQFF. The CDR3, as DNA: TGCGCCAGCAGCATCAAACAGGGAGGTGAGCAGTTCTTC.

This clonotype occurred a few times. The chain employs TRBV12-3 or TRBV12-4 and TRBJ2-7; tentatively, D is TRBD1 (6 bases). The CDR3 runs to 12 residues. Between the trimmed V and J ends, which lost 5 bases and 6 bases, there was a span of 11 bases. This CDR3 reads CASSPGVLEQYF. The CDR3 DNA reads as TGTGCCAGCAGTCCAGGGGTCCTCGAGCAGTACTTC.

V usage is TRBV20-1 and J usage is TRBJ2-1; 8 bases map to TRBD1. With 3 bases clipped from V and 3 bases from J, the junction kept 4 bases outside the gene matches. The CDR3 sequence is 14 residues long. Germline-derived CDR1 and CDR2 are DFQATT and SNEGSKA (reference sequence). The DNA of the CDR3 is TGCAGTGCTAGGGACAGGGTTCACTACAATGAGCAGTTCTTC. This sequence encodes CSARDRVHYNEQFF.

CDR3 sequence reads: CASSLAMLAALLHF. CDR3 DNA: TGTGCCAGCAGCTTAGCAATGTTGGCAGCTCTTCTCCACTTT. The chain has TRBV7-9 and TRBJ1-6; no reliable D call. The CDR3 is made up of 14 amino acids. The ends were cut back, 0 bases at V and 16 bases at J, with 16 bases in the middle. The germline V gene has CDR1 SEHNR and CDR2 FQNEAQ (reference sequence).

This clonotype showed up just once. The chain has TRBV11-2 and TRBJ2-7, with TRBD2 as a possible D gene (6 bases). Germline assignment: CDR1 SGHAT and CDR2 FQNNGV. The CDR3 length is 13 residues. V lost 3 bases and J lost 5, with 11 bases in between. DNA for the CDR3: TGTGCCAGCAGCTTGTCGGGGGACCACGAGCAGTACTTC. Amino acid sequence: CASSLSGDHEQYF.

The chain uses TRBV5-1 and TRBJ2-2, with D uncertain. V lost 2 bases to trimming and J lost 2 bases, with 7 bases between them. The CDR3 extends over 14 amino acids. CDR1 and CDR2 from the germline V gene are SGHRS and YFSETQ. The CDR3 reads CASSFSDNTGELFF. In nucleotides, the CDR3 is TGCGCCAGCAGCTTTTCGGATAACACCGGGGAGCTGTTTTTT.

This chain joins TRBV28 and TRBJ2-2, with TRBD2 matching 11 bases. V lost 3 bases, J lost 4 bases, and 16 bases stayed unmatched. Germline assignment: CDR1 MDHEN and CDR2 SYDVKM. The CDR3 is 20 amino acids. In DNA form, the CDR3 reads TGTGCCAGCAGTTTCCCGACGGGAGGACTAGCGGGTATAAGCACCGGGGAGCTGTTTTTT. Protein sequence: CASSFPTGGLAGISTGELFF.

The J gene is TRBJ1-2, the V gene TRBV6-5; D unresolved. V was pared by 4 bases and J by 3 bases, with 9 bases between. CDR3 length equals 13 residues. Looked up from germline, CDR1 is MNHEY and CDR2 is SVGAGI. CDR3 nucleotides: TGTGCCAGCAGTTTCCGGGGTGACTATGGCTACACCTTC. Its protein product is CASSFRGDYGYTF.

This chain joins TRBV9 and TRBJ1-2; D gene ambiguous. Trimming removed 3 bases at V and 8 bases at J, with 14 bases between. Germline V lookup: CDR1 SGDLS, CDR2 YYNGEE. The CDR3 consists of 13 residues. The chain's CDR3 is CASSAESPGGYTF. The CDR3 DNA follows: TGTGCCAGCAGCGCTGAGTCCCCAGGAGGCTACACCTTC.

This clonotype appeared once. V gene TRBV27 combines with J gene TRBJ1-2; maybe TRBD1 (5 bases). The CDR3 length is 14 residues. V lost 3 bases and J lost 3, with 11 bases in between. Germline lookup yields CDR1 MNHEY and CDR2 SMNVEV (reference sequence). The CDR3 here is CASSFGGEDYGYTF. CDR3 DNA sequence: TGTGCCAGCAGTTTCGGAGGGGAAGACTATGGCTACACCTTC.

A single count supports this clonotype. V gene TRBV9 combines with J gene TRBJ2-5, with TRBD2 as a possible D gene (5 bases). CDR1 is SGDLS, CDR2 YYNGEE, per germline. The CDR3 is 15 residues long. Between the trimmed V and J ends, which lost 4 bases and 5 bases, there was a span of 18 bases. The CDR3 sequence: CASSPGSRGMETQYF. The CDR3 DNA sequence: TGTGCCAGCAGCCCCGGCTCTCGGGGAATGGAGACCCAGTACTTC.

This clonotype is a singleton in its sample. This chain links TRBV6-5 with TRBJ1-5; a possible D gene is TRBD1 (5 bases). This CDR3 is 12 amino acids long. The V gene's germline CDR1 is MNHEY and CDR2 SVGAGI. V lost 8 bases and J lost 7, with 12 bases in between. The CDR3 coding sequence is TGTGCCAGCGCCCAGAGGGGACAGCCCCAGCATTTT. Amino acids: CASAQRGQPQHF.

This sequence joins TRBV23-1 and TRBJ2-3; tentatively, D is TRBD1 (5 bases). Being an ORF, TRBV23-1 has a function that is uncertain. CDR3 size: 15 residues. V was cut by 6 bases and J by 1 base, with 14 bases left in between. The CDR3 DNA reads TGCGCCAGCAGGGAAGACAGCGTCCGCACAGATACGCAGTATTTT. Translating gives CASREDSVRTDTQYF.

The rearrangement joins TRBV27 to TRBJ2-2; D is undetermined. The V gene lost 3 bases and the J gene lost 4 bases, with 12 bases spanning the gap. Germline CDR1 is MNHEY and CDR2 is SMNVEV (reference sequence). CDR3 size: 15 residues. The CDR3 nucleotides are TGTGCCAGCAGTTTTCTTAGCAGAAGCACCGGGGAGCTGTTTTTT. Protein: CASSFLSRSTGELFF.

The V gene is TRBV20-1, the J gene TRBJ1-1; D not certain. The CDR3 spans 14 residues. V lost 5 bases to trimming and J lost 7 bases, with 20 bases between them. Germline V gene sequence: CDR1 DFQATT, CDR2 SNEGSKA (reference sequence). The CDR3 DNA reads TGCAGTGCTCCACTCCTTGGCCAGAGGGTTGAAGCTTTCTTT. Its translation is CSAPLLGQRVEAFF.

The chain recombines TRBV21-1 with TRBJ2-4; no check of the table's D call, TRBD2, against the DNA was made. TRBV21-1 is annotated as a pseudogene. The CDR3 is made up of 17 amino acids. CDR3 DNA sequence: TGTGCCAGCAGCAAAGTTAGTCAGGCCAAAGAGGGTAAAATTCAGTACTTC. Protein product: CASSKVSQAKEGKIQYF.

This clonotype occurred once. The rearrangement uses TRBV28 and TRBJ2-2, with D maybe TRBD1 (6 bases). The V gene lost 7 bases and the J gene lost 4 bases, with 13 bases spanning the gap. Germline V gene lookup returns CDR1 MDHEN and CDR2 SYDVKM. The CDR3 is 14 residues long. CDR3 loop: CASNSRGGTGELFF. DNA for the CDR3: TGTGCCAGCAACAGCAGGGGCGGCACCGGGGAGCTGTTTTTT.

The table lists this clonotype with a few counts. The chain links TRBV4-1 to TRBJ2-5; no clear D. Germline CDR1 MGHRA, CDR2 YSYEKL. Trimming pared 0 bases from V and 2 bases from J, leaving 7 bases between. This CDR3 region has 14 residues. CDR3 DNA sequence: TGCGCCAGCAGCCAAGAGCCGAAGCAAGAGACCCAGTACTTC. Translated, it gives CASSQEPKQETQYF.

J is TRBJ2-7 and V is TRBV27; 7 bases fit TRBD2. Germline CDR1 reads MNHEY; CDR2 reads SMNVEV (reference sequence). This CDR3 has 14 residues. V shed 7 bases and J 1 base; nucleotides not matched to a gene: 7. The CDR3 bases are TGTGCCAGCACCCCGGGGGGAGCGTCCTACGAGCAGTACTTC. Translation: CASTPGGASYEQYF.

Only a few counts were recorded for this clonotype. The CDR3 loop reads CASSQSPGGRQFF. The CDR3 nucleotides are TGTGCCAGCAGCCAAAGTCCGGGGGGTCGGCAGTTCTTC. The genes are TRBV14 and TRBJ2-1; TRBD2 matches 7 bases. Looked up from germline, CDR1 is SGHDN and CDR2 is FVKESK. Germline trimming cut 2 bases from V and 12 bases from J; bases unmatched to any gene: 7. CDR3 size: 13 residues.

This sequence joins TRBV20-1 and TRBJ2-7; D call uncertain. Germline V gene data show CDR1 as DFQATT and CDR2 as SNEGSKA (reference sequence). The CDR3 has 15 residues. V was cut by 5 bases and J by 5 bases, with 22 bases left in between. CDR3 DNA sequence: TGCAGTGCTTCCAAAGCGATGGCAATAGGCCACGAGCAGTACTTC. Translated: CSASKAMAIGHEQYF.

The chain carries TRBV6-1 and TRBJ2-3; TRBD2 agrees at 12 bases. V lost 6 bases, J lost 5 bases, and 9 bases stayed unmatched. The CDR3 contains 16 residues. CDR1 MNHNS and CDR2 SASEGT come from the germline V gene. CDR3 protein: CASRPLAGGLKDTQYF. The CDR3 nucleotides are TGTGCCAGCAGACCTCTAGCGGGAGGGCTGAAAGATACGCAGTATTTT.